This entry lists 30 T cell receptor beta chains sequenced from one sample in a study of T cells in Graves' hyperthyroidism and ophthalmopathy. There were TCR beta CDR3 regions amplified from RNA transcripts. The HTBI set primed first-round TCR CDR3 RT-PCR. TCRdb passed the multiplex PCR reads through MiXCR, listing each CDR3 protein once. The sample includes about 320,000 distinct CDR3 sequences, roughly 17% of them seen just once. Material: blood. The source is a man between 25 and 39 years old with Graves' hyperthyroidism.

In this sample, this clonotype turned up many times. The V gene is TRBV5-8, the J gene TRBJ2-5; D may correspond to TRBD1 or TRBD2 (5 bases each). V lost 5 bases and J lost 5, with 13 bases in between. The CDR3 contains 13 residues. Germline values: CDR1 SGHTS, CDR2 YDEGEE. As DNA, the CDR3 is TGTGCCAGCAGGTTGCGAGGGGTGGAGACCCAGTACTTC. Protein sequence: CASRLRGVETQYF.

In the case of this clonotype: A junction end diverges from the germline sequence, so it may reflect a read error. The J gene is TRBJ2-5, the V gene TRBV5-1; D tentatively fits TRBD1 or TRBD2 (5 bases each). Germline V gene lookup returns CDR1 SGHRS and CDR2 YFSETQ. The CDR3 contains 15 residues. The CDR3, as DNA: TGTGCCAGCAGCTTGGTCTGGGACGATGTAAAGACCCAGTACTTC. Translation gives CASSLVWDDVKTQYF.

The rearrangement uses TRBV7-3 and TRBJ2-3; D unresolved. The V gene lost 2 bases and the J gene lost 10 bases, with 19 bases spanning the gap. The CDR3 extends over 15 amino acids. In germline, CDR1 is SGHTA, CDR2 FQGTGA. The CDR3 nucleotides are TGTGCCAGCAGCTTAGATCGGGCCGATTCGTATGCGCAGTATTTT. Its protein product is CASSLDRADSYAQYF.

This clonotype was observed at least ten times. The chain employs TRBV4-1 and TRBJ1-2; the D is unclear. CDR3 length: 12 amino acids. Trimming removed 2 bases from V and 2 bases from J, with 3 bases in between. The germline V gene has CDR1 MGHRA and CDR2 YSYEKL. CDR3 loop: CASSQTNYGYTF. The CDR3 DNA reads TGCGCCAGCAGCCAAACAAACTATGGCTACACCTTC.

The V and J genes are TRBV4-1 and TRBJ1-1; the D gene is possibly TRBD1 (5 bases). Germline V gene lookup returns CDR1 MGHRA and CDR2 YSYEKL. V was pared by 0 bases and J by 6 bases, with 17 bases between. The CDR3 is made up of 16 amino acids. CDR3 coding DNA: TGCGCCAGCAGCCAAGATTTCGGCAGGGTCACACCTGAAGCTTTCTTT. This translates into CASSQDFGRVTPEAFF.

With regard to this clonotype: This clone may be a read error of a much larger clone one base away. Given the absence of the conserved phenylalanine or tryptophan at the CDR3 end, a read error is likely. The chain couples TRBV30 to TRBJ1-1; D unresolved. Germline V gene data show CDR1 as GTSNPN and CDR2 as SVGIG (reference sequence). The CDR3 loop spans 12 amino acids. Trimming took 3 bases from V and 4 from J, leaving 9 bases between them. The CDR3 nucleotides are TGTGCCTGGAGGGTTTTCGGCACTGAAGCTTTCTCT. Its protein product is CAWRVFGTEAFS.

In this sample, this clonotype turned up many times. The CDR3 nucleotides read TGTGCCAGCAGTTCAGGGTCCGGGCTAGCGGGAGATGAGCAGTTCTTC. Amino acids: CASSSGSGLAGDEQFF. J is TRBJ2-1 and V is TRBV12-3 or TRBV12-4, with TRBD2 identical over 10 bases. V shed 4 bases and J 8 bases; nucleotides not matched to a gene: 11. The CDR3 spans 16 residues.

V and J are TRBV6-1 and TRBJ2-1; 8 bases line up with TRBD2. The CDR3 consists of 17 residues. The germline CDR1 and CDR2 sequences are MNHNS and SASEGT. J lost 4 bases, V lost 0 bases, and 8 bases had no gene match. CDR3 DNA sequence: TGTGCCAGCAGTGAAGCCGGGTGGCGGGAGGATTACAATGAGCAGTTCTTC. Translating it yields CASSEAGWREDYNEQFF.

The table lists this clonotype with a few counts. The chain uses TRBV4-1 and TRBJ1-5, with 7 bases lining up with TRBD1. Germline V gene data show CDR1 as MGHRA and CDR2 as YSYEKL. V was clipped by 0 bases and J by 5 bases; unmatched bases: 4. The CDR3 consists of 15 residues. The CDR3 coding sequence is TGCGCCAGCAGCCAAGAACGCAGGGGGTATCAGCCCCAGCATTTT. Encoded protein: CASSQERRGYQPQHF.

This clonotype was seen a handful of times. CDR3 in DNA: TGTGCCAGCAGCCTACGGGAGGGCGGGGAGACCCAGTACTTC. Encoded protein: CASSLREGGETQYF. This sequence joins TRBV5-4 and TRBJ2-5; 8 bases match TRBD2. V gave up 4 bases and J gave up 5 bases; unmatched junction bases: 7. The CDR3 length is 14 residues. Germline V lookup: CDR1 SGHNT, CDR2 YYREEE (reference sequence).

This clonotype was seen ten or more times. The chain joins TRBV6-1 to TRBJ1-2; TRBD1 matches 7 bases. The length of the CDR3 is 15 residues. Germline trimming cut 5 bases from V and 1 base from J; bases unmatched to any gene: 7. CDR1 and CDR2 from the germline V gene are MNHNS and SASEGT. The CDR3 protein is CASSLTRDSNYGYTF. The CDR3, as DNA: TGTGCCAGCAGTCTAACCCGGGACAGTAACTATGGCTACACCTTC.

The V gene is TRBV20-1, the J gene TRBJ2-1, with 8 nucleotides matching TRBD1. After removal of 5 bases from V and 8 bases from J, the junction contained 11 bases not matched to a gene. The germline V gene encodes CDR1 DFQATT and CDR2 SNEGSKA (reference sequence). This CDR3 is built from 14 residues. DNA of the CDR3: TGCAGTGCTCCGAGGGGACAGGCCTGGGATGAGCAGTTCTTC. Its translation: CSAPRGQAWDEQFF.

This clonotype showed up many times. The chain employs TRBV28 and TRBJ2-5; no definite D call. Trimming left V 10 bases short and J 2 bases short, with 11 bases between. The CDR3 covers 12 residues. Germline CDR1 and CDR2: MDHEN and SYDVKM. The CDR3 loop reads CATVDLQETQYF. The CDR3 DNA is TGTGCCACCGTAGATCTACAAGAGACCCAGTACTTC.

The V gene is TRBV20-1, the J gene TRBJ2-3, with 7 bases identical to TRBD2. The V and J ends lost 5 bases and 8 bases, in that order; junction bases with no gene match: 19. The CDR3 is 16 residues long. Per the germline V gene, CDR1 is DFQATT and CDR2 is SNEGSKA (reference sequence). The CDR3 here is CSALGPWGRAGGTQYF. DNA for the CDR3: TGCAGTGCTCTGGGGCCCTGGGGGAGGGCCGGGGGTACGCAGTATTTT.

This clonotype was detected only a few times. V is TRBV6-2 or TRBV6-3 and J is TRBJ2-7; no firm D call. Germline values: CDR1 MNHEY, CDR2 SVGEGT. This CDR3 is 13 amino acids long. The V end lost 2 bases, the J end lost 4 bases, and 9 bases lay between the germline ends. The CDR3 sequence: CASSYDSFYEQYF. The CDR3 nucleotides read TGTGCCAGCAGTTACGATAGTTTTTACGAGCAGTACTTC.

This clonotype was recorded a few times. J is TRBJ2-3 and V is TRBV20-1; 7 nucleotides line up with TRBD2. V trimming: 6 bases; J trimming: 4 bases; junction bases outside the gene matches: 7. Germline-derived CDR1 and CDR2 are DFQATT and SNEGSKA (reference sequence). This CDR3 has 13 residues. CDR3 sequence: CSAWAGVADTQYF. CDR3 bases: TGCAGTGCGTGGGCGGGAGTGGCAGATACGCAGTATTTT.

In this sample, this clonotype turned up a few times. The V call is TRBV19, the J call TRBJ2-7, with D perhaps being TRBD1 or TRBD2 (5 bases each). This CDR3 has 17 residues. V was shortened by 1 base and J by 7 bases, with 23 bases between the two germline ends. Germline CDR1 LNHDA, CDR2 SQIVND (reference sequence). This chain's CDR3 is CASSIVPWRTPTNEQYF. CDR3 coding DNA: TGTGCCAGTAGTATAGTTCCATGGAGGACACCCACTAATGAGCAGTACTTC. The whole variable domain, remainder taken from reference TRBV19 and TRBJ2-7, is DGGITQSPKYLFRKEGQNVTLSCEQNLNHDAMYWYRQDPGQGLRLIYYSQIVNDFQKGDIAEGYSVSREKKESFPLTVTSAQKNPTAFYLCASSIVPWRTPTNEQYFGPGTRLTVT.

This clonotype has ten or more counts. This chain connects TRBV30 to TRBJ2-3, with TRBD2 identical over 12 bases. The germline gives CDR1 GTSNPN, CDR2 SVGIG (reference sequence). V shed 1 base and J 4 bases; nucleotides not matched to a gene: 0. The CDR3 consists of 14 residues. Written as DNA, the CDR3 is TGTGCCTGGAGTGGACTAGCGGGAGCAGATACGCAGTATTTT. Amino acids: CAWSGLAGADTQYF.

This clonotype was seen many times. V and J are TRBV19 and TRBJ1-1; TRBD1 agrees at 8 bases. CDR1 is LNHDA and CDR2 is SQIVND in the germline V gene (reference sequence). This CDR3 comprises 14 residues. Trimming removed 5 bases from V and 4 bases from J; junction bases left unmatched: 6. CDR3: CASSFSGGGTEAFF. The CDR3 DNA is TGTGCCAGTAGTTTCTCAGGGGGCGGCACTGAAGCTTTCTTT.

The chain joins TRBV20-1 to TRBJ2-1; the match to TRBD2 covers 14 bases. This CDR3 has 16 residues. Losses at the gene ends were 4 bases for V and 4 bases for J; bases not matched to a gene: 6. Per the germline V gene, CDR1 is DFQATT and CDR2 is SNEGSKA (reference sequence). The CDR3 DNA follows: TGCAGTGCTACCCCGGGACTAGCGGGAGTGTACAATGAGCAGTTCTTC. Protein sequence: CSATPGLAGVYNEQFF.

This clonotype was detected ten times or more. J is TRBJ1-1 and V is TRBV28; 7 bases line up with TRBD1. Germline trimming cut 2 bases from V and 12 bases from J; bases unmatched to any gene: 12. In germline, CDR1 is MDHEN, CDR2 SYDVKM. The CDR3 is 14 amino acids. The chain's CDR3 is CASSLTGTDRSTFF. In DNA form, the CDR3 reads TGTGCCAGCAGTTTAACCGGGACAGACCGTAGTACTTTCTTT.

In this sample, this clonotype turned up many times. The chain combines TRBV12-3 or TRBV12-4 with TRBJ1-1, with D hard to call. Trimming removed 6 bases from V and 0 bases from J, with 17 bases in between. CDR3 length: 16 amino acids. The CDR3 nucleotides read TGTGCCAGCAGCCTAGGAGTGTTGGGGATGAACACTGAAGCTTTCTTT. Residues: CASSLGVLGMNTEAFF.

This clonotype was seen a few times. This chain links TRBV6-1 with TRBJ2-4, with D perhaps TRBD2 (5 bases). Germline CDR1 MNHNS, CDR2 SASEGT. The CDR3 runs to 14 residues. V gave up 5 bases and J gave up 5 bases, with 13 bases separating them. This CDR3 reads CASSPQEAENIQYF. CDR3 nucleotide sequence: TGTGCCAGCAGTCCCCAGGAGGCGGAAAACATTCAGTACTTC.

This clonotype was picked up many times. The rearrangement joins TRBV7-9 to TRBJ2-3, with 12 bases fitting TRBD2. J gave up 7 bases and V 4 bases, and 6 bases lay outside the gene matches. This CDR3 has 15 amino acids. Germline-derived CDR1 and CDR2 are SEHNR and FQNEAQ (reference sequence). The CDR3 coding sequence is TGTGCCAGCAGCTCCAGGACTAGCGGGATGAATACGCAGTATTTT. Amino acid sequence: CASSSRTSGMNTQYF. Variable domain in full (rest from reference TRBV7-9 and TRBJ2-3): DTGVSQNPRHKITKRGQNVTFRCDPISEHNRLYWYRQTLGQGPEFLTYFQNEAQLEKSRLLSDRFSAERPKGSFSTLEIQRTEQGDSAMYLCASSSRTSGMNTQYFGPGTRLTVL.

The chain recombines TRBV19 with TRBJ2-7, with D maybe TRBD2 (6 bases). The V end lost 7 bases, the J end lost 3 bases, and 19 bases lay between the germline ends. In germline, CDR1 is LNHDA, CDR2 SQIVND (reference sequence). The CDR3 runs 15 residues. CDR3 sequence: CASTAGAGTGYEQYF. The DNA for the CDR3 is TGTGCCAGTACCGCCGGTGCAGGGACTGGCTACGAGCAGTACTTC.

V gene TRBV6-1 combines with J gene TRBJ2-1; the D gene is possibly TRBD2 (7 bases). The V end lost 6 bases, the J end lost 2 bases, and 20 bases lay between the germline ends. The CDR3 consists of 17 residues. Germline V CDR1 and CDR2: MNHNS, SASEGT. The CDR3 DNA reads TGTGCCAGCAGACAGGTGGGGGCGGGGACTACCTACAATGAGCAGTTCTTC. Amino acids: CASRQVGAGTTYNEQFF.

The chain carries TRBV9 and TRBJ2-7; 11 nucleotides line up with TRBD2. Germline V gene sequence: CDR1 SGDLS, CDR2 YYNGEE. J lost 4 bases, V lost 4 bases, and 10 bases had no gene match. CDR3 size: 16 residues. The CDR3 coding sequence is TGTGCCAGCAGCAACACTAGCGGGAGTATCCGGTACGAGCAGTACTTC. This translates into CASSNTSGSIRYEQYF.

This clonotype was seen a few times. The chain employs TRBV20-1 and TRBJ1-1; TRBD1 agrees at 7 bases. With 2 bases clipped from V and 5 bases from J, the junction kept 20 bases outside the gene matches. The length of the CDR3 is 18 residues. Per germline, CDR1 DFQATT and CDR2 SNEGSKA (reference sequence). In DNA, the CDR3 is TGCAGTGCTAGAAATAGTTTTGGGGCAGGGGGGGAGGCTACTGAAGCTTTCTTT. This gives the protein CSARNSFGAGGEATEAFF.

This clonotype was seen ten or more times. The gene calls are TRBV12-3 or TRBV12-4 and TRBJ1-1; D might be TRBD1 (5 bases). The CDR3 totals 15 residues. V gave up 6 bases and J gave up 2 bases, with 16 bases separating them. CDR3 bases: TGTGCCAGCAGACCCCGGGACCACCGCAACACTGAAGCTTTCTTT. Protein sequence: CASRPRDHRNTEAFF.

This clonotype was recorded a few times. V is TRBV6-1 and J is TRBJ2-2; D call uncertain. V was cut by 8 bases and J by 0 bases, with 10 bases left in between. Germline V lookup: CDR1 MNHNS, CDR2 SASEGT. The CDR3 sequence is 14 residues long. DNA for the CDR3: TGTGCCAGCGCCGGGCGGTCGAACACCGGGGAGCTGTTTTTT. Amino acids: CASAGRSNTGELFF.